This TCR beta chain was observed in a study of T cell responses to AZD1222 COVID-19 vaccine (dated by TCRdb to the early 2020s). For the study in its entirety: A total of 233 trial participants underwent TCR sequencing, of whom 200 to 220 had received two doses of AZD1222 and 26 had received two doses of the MenACWY control vaccine. Enrollment into the trials was organized by age into subgroups of 18-55, 56-69 and 70-plus years, and those subgroups contained roughly 150, 30 and 60 TCR-sequenced participants, respectively.

Broad study findings and their caveats: Spike-specific TCR breadth and depth rose significantly after two AZD1222 doses compared with day 0 and with MenACWY recipients. Reportedly, close to half of the unique spike-specific TCRs recognized epitopes lying outside the regions that are mutated in the B.1.351 and B.1.1.7 variants. In the small 56-69-year group, the increase in depth fell short of significance, most likely because of low power. Only five or six AZD1222 recipients were SARS-CoV-2 seropositive at baseline, limiting conclusions about previously exposed vaccinees. No day 14 peak-response samples were available, so repertoires were characterized only after the peak T cell response. CD4 TCRs associated with the vaccine covered the entire spike protein, and the dominant responses were in regions 160-218 and 743-854. Participants were mostly white British, with more females than males. The authors suggested clonal diversity may have been underestimated.

The time point label on this specimen signifies: baseline before first vaccination. The sample's treatment or condition label is to be understood as: meningococcal conjugate vaccine given as trial control. The vaccinee samples were drawn from two UK trials, COV001 and COV002, one of which was a single-blind randomized controlled phase 2/3 trial testing AZD1222 (ChAdOx1 nCoV-19) in healthy adults. For TCRbeta chain sequencing, PBMC samples were collected from trial participants at day 0 and at day 28 after the second dose. The CDR3 regions of human TCRbeta chains were analyzed by immunosequencing. Under the source paper's analysis protocol: TCRs in the repertoires were compared against a reference library of SARS-CoV-2-specific TCRs that had been generated with the MIRA antigen-specificity platform. Breadth was defined as the fraction of unique TCRs that were SARS-CoV-2-associated, and depth was defined as the fraction of total T cells that were SARS-CoV-2-associated. Each spike-specific TCR was assigned to its reactive spike region and to a CD4 or CD8 class using the MIRA data. Log10-transformed breadth and depth values were compared by one-way ANOVA with Sidak's multiple comparisons tests. TCRdb obtained this table from immuneACCESS and retained in-frame rearrangements with V and J assigned. These tables miss some clones; where compared with another copy, unresolved V genes account for less than half of the shortfall, and the remainder is unexplained. Clone size and the V and J calls come from that table; the DNA yielded D and trimming. Within this sample are about 190,000 clones, with about 90% of them counted one time only. Jointly, the top ten make up around 2.9% of the sample.

This clone was detected once. What antigen it recognizes has not been identified. Base qualities are missing; no much larger clone stands one base away. Additional DNA sequences in this sample encode the identical CDR3. Compared with germline, V lacks 3 bases and J lacks 6 bases; bases without a gene match: 2. CDR1 and CDR2 are read off the germline V gene as MNHEY and SVGAGI. The CDR3 contains 14 residues, cysteine and phenylalanine counted. CDR3 DNA is the only sequence kept; it has 42 bases, read in frame from the first base. Recombination connected TRBV6-5 to TRBJ1-6, with 7 bases aligning to TRBD1. The TCR originated in an adult in good health. The sequencing used peripheral blood, collected on day 0 of MenACWY control vaccination. The nucleotide sequence reads TGTGCCAGCAGTTATAACAGGGGTAATTCACCCCTCCACTTT. Its translation is CASSYNRGNSPLHF.